This T cell receptor (beta chain) was recovered during a study of metastatic and nonmetastatic thyroid tumors. Study overall: Comparative analysis of repertoires was undertaken across blood and tumor or nodule tissue obtained from malignant and benign thyroid patients.

All patients were treatment-naive before thyroid surgery. This CDR3 region has 14 residues. Germline trimming cut 5 bases from V and 5 bases from J; bases unmatched to any gene: 8. CDR1 and CDR2 (germline): SGHVS, FQNEAQ. In the study's own analysis: Researchers built a distant-metastasis classifier for papillary thyroid cancer that drew on CDR3 differences across clinicopathological groups. Using MiXCR, TCRdb reanalyzed the PCR reads. TCRdb, rather than the study authors, made the V and J calls. The table shows approximately 26,000 clones, with about 26% occurring only once. The sequence was collected from a female donor with papillary thyroid cancer or a benign thyroid nodule (not recorded which). Some clones in this sample may be carry-over from other donors' samples. V and J are TRBV7-8 and TRBJ1-2; 7 bases map to TRBD1. The sample was blood. The CDR3 coding sequence is TGTGCCAGCAGCATGCGGGACAGAGTGTATGGCTACACCTTC. Amino acid sequence: CASSMRDRVYGYTF.